A single sample is the source of the 22 T cell receptor beta chains below, sequenced in a study of blood T cell repertoires in COVID-19. Data came from immunoSEQ multiplex PCR; TCRdb stores just in-frame clones and leaves some out. The sample contains about 150,000 clones, 91% of which appear only once. Input material: peripheral blood. All receptors come from a man in his forties or fifties with acute or convalescent COVID-19.

The chain joins TRBV3-1 (or the pseudogene TRBV3-2) to TRBJ2-1; D possibly corresponds to TRBD1 (8 bases). Germline CDR1 LGHDT, CDR2 YNNKEL (reference sequence). The CDR3 is made up of 15 amino acids. Trimming pared 5 bases from V and 6 bases from J, leaving 17 bases between. The CDR3 nucleotides read TGTGCCAGCAGCTACACAGGGGGGGTTGGCAATGAGCAGTTCTTC. This sequence encodes CASSYTGGVGNEQFF.

This chain links TRBV14 with TRBJ2-3; D perhaps matches TRBD2 (5 bases). Germline CDR1 SGHDN, CDR2 FVKESK. The length of the CDR3 is 15 residues. Between the trimmed V and J ends, which lost 5 bases and 6 bases, there was a span of 18 bases. This chain's CDR3 is CASSGESQRKDTQYF. CDR3 nucleotide sequence: TGTGCCAGCAGCGGGGAGTCCCAGCGGAAGGATACGCAGTATTTT.

The J gene is TRBJ1-5, the V gene TRBV2, with D tentatively TRBD1 (6 bases). The V and J ends lost 6 bases and 7 bases respectively, with 16 bases between them. Germline lookup yields CDR1 SNHLY and CDR2 FYNNEI. This CDR3 comprises 14 residues. The CDR3 sequence: CASSRKGGDQPQHF. The CDR3 coding sequence is TGTGCCAGCAGCCGGAAAGGGGGGGACCAGCCCCAGCATTTT.

The chain couples TRBV9 to TRBJ2-3; 11 bases are shared with TRBD2. Per the germline V gene, CDR1 is SGDLS and CDR2 is YYNGEE. There are 17 residues in the CDR3. V trimming: 4 bases; J trimming: 1 base; junction bases outside the gene matches: 8. The CDR3 reads CASSHPMTSGGTDTQYF. The DNA for the CDR3 is TGTGCCAGCAGCCACCCTATGACTAGCGGGGGCACAGATACGCAGTATTTT.

The chain links TRBV4-1 to TRBJ1-1; D possibly corresponds to TRBD1 (5 bases). The V and J ends lost 3 bases and 1 base respectively, with 12 bases between them. The CDR3 is 15 amino acids. CDR1 and CDR2 from the germline V gene are MGHRA and YSYEKL. The CDR3 region is CASSHPRVANTEAFF. CDR3 in DNA: TGCGCCAGCAGCCATCCCAGGGTTGCGAACACTGAAGCTTTCTTT.

The V call is TRBV19, the J call TRBJ1-6; a possible D gene is TRBD1 (5 bases). There are 16 residues in the CDR3. Deletions cut 0 bases from V and 7 bases from J, with 13 bases between. Germline lookup yields CDR1 LNHDA and CDR2 SQIVND (reference sequence). The CDR3 protein is CASSIDPQGRNSPLHF. The CDR3 DNA reads as TGTGCCAGTAGTATAGATCCGCAGGGAAGGAATTCACCCCTCCACTTT. Using reference TRBV19 and TRBJ1-6 for the parts outside the CDR3, the full variable domain is DGGITQSPKYLFRKEGQNVTLSCEQNLNHDAMYWYRQDPGQGLRLIYYSQIVNDFQKGDIAEGYSVSREKKESFPLTVTSAQKNPTAFYLCASSIDPQGRNSPLHFGNGTRLTVT.

The rearrangement uses TRBV4-1 and TRBJ2-5; tentatively, D is TRBD1 (5 bases). This CDR3 has 15 residues. Germline-derived CDR1 and CDR2 are MGHRA and YSYEKL. V lost 4 bases and J 1 base, leaving 13 bases between the germline ends. The CDR3 protein is CASSPRTQLQETQYF. CDR3 coding DNA: TGCGCCAGCAGCCCCCGGACACAACTCCAAGAGACCCAGTACTTC.

The chain couples TRBV4-2 to TRBJ1-2; 7 bases align to TRBD1. The CDR3 totals 15 residues. V trimming: 0 bases; J trimming: 2 bases; junction bases outside the gene matches: 3. Germline V gives CDR1 LGHNA, CDR2 YNFKEQ. DNA for the CDR3: TGTGCCAGCAGCCAAGACGGACAGGCAAACTATGGCTACACCTTC. Encoded protein: CASSQDGQANYGYTF.

The V call is TRBV19, the J call TRBJ1-5; TRBD1 matches at 7 bases. V gave up 4 bases and J gave up 6 bases; unmatched junction bases: 9. This CDR3 region has 15 residues. From germline, CDR1 is LNHDA and CDR2 SQIVND (reference sequence). CDR3 sequence (DNA): TGTGCCAGTAGTAAAGGACAGGATCGGAGTCAGCCCCAGCATTTT. This translates into CASSKGQDRSQPQHF.

The chain couples TRBV30 to TRBJ2-3, with 7 nucleotides matching TRBD1. There are 15 residues in the CDR3. Germline V gene lookup returns CDR1 GTSNPN and CDR2 SVGIG (reference sequence). The ends lost 0 bases at V and 4 bases at J; junction bases unmatched: 7. CDR3 residues: CAWSVPDRRADTQYF. CDR3 DNA: TGTGCCTGGAGTGTACCGGACAGGCGCGCAGATACGCAGTATTTT. The variable domain in full, completed from reference TRBV30 and TRBJ2-3, reads SQTIHQWPATLVQPVGSPLSLECTVEGTSNPNLYWYRQAAGRGLQLLFYSVGIGQISSEVPQNLSASRPQDRQFILSSKKLLLSDSGFYLCAWSVPDRRADTQYFGPGTRLTVL.

The chain carries TRBV13 and TRBJ1-1; D remains unclear. V gave up 0 bases and J gave up 4 bases, with 9 bases separating them. Looked up from germline, CDR1 is PRHDT and CDR2 is FYEKMQ (reference sequence). The CDR3 extends over 14 amino acids. The CDR3 coding sequence is TGTGCCAGCAGCTTAGGCCCGGGAGTCACTGAAGCTTTCTTT. Its protein is CASSLGPGVTEAFF.

This chain uses TRBV10-2 with TRBJ1-2; 9 bases fit TRBD1. This CDR3 is built from 15 residues. Germline V gives CDR1 WSHSY, CDR2 SAAADI. The ends lost 6 bases at V and 8 bases at J; junction bases unmatched: 13. CDR3 loop: CASSPGTGWREGYTF. The CDR3 nucleotides are TGCGCCAGCAGCCCCGGGACAGGGTGGAGGGAAGGCTACACCTTC.

The chain links TRBV6-2 or TRBV6-3 to TRBJ2-7; D is perhaps TRBD2 (5 bases). V was trimmed by 4 bases and J by 0 bases, leaving 13 bases between them. The CDR3 is 15 amino acids. Germline assignment: CDR1 MNHEY and CDR2 SVGEGT. CDR3 loop: CASSSRTRSSYEQYV. The CDR3 region has the DNA TGTGCCAGCAGTTCAAGGACTCGAAGCTCCTACGAGCAGTACGTC.

V gene TRBV28 combines with J gene TRBJ2-3, with D perhaps matching TRBD2 (6 bases). Trimming shortened V by 4 bases and J by 0 bases, and 11 bases separated the two germline ends. The CDR3 sequence is 15 residues long. Germline values: CDR1 MDHEN, CDR2 SYDVKM. The CDR3 nucleotides are TGTGCCAGCAGTTCCCGGGAGCTGAGCACAGATACGCAGTATTTT. It yields the protein CASSSRELSTDTQYF.

The V gene is TRBV7-2, the J gene TRBJ2-1; D might be TRBD2 (6 bases). Germline CDR1 is SGHTA and CDR2 is FQGNSA. V was cut by 3 bases and J by 7 bases, with 22 bases left in between. This CDR3 has 17 amino acids. CDR3 nucleotide sequence: TGTGCCAGCAGCTTCCAGGACTACCCGGAGATGTGGAATGAGCAGTTCTTC. Encoded protein: CASSFQDYPEMWNEQFF.

On this clone: This sample also contains other DNA sequences that code for the same CDR3. This chain joins TRBV3-1 (or the pseudogene TRBV3-2) and TRBJ2-1; 8 nucleotides align to TRBD2. Germline V gene data show CDR1 as LGHDT and CDR2 as YNNKEL (reference sequence). V was pared by 4 bases and J by 4 bases, with 6 bases of the junction left unmatched. The CDR3 consists of 15 residues. DNA of the CDR3: TGTGCCAGCAGCCCCGGTTTAGCGGGGTACAATGAGCAGTTCTTC. It yields the protein CASSPGLAGYNEQFF.

The rearrangement joins TRBV7-2 to TRBJ2-4; 14 bases line up with TRBD2. CDR1 is SGHTA, CDR2 FQGNSA, per germline. The CDR3 is made up of 19 amino acids. Trimming took 5 bases from V and 0 from J; bases not matched to a gene: 9. This CDR3 reads CASSPRTSGGRGAKNIQYF. CDR3 bases: TGTGCCAGCAGCCCGCGGACTAGCGGGGGGCGTGGAGCCAAAAACATTCAGTACTTC.

This clone was counted only a few times. The V call is TRBV29-1, the J call TRBJ2-1; TRBD2 might be the D (6 bases). This CDR3 comprises 13 residues. The V and J ends lost 5 bases and 5 bases respectively, with 13 bases between them. The germline CDR1 and CDR2 sequences are SQVTM and ANQGSEA. As DNA, the CDR3 is TGCAGCGTTAGGAGGGGCAGGGACAATGAGCAGTTCTTC. This translates into CSVRRGRDNEQFF.

This clone is a singleton in its sample. V usage is TRBV30 and J usage is TRBJ2-5; D possibly corresponds to TRBD1 (6 bases). Trimming shortened V by 0 bases and J by 2 bases, and 10 bases separated the two germline ends. Germline V gene data show CDR1 as GTSNPN and CDR2 as SVGIG (reference sequence). The CDR3 consists of 14 residues. DNA for the CDR3: TGTGCCTGGAGTGTAGGCCAGGGGCAAGAGACCCAGTACTTC. It codes for CAWSVGQGQETQYF.

The chain employs TRBV2 and TRBJ2-7, with 8 positions matching TRBD1. Germline CDR1 is SNHLY and CDR2 is FYNNEI. V trimming: 6 bases; J trimming: 7 bases; junction bases outside the gene matches: 20. There are 17 residues in the CDR3. The DNA of the CDR3 is TGTGCCAGCAGATTAACATGGGACAGGACCCTTCAAGTGGAGCAGTACTTC. This gives the protein CASRLTWDRTLQVEQYF.

The chain joins TRBV3-1 (or the pseudogene TRBV3-2) to TRBJ1-3; possibly TRBD1 for D (6 bases). The germline V gene encodes CDR1 LGHDT and CDR2 YNNKEL (reference sequence). The CDR3 runs 17 residues. Trimming took off 2 bases at V and 0 bases at J, with 14 bases between the two ends. The CDR3 nucleotides are TGTGCCAGCAGCCAATCAGGGGTAGAGGGCTCTGGAAACACCATATATTTT. It is translated as CASSQSGVEGSGNTIYF.

The V and J genes are TRBV2 and TRBJ2-5; 7 positions match TRBD1. V lost 8 bases to trimming and J lost 4 bases; unmatched junction nucleotides: 4. This CDR3 is built from 12 residues. The germline V gene encodes CDR1 SNHLY and CDR2 FYNNEI. CDR3 bases: TGTGCCAGCCGACAGGGTGGAGAGACCCAGTACTTC. This encodes CASRQGGETQYF.